The rows below give T cell receptor beta chains drawn from one sample of a study of blood T cell repertoires in COVID-19. Only in-frame clones appear in the TCRdb table, and some are missing; sequencing was by immunoSEQ multiplex PCR. The data hold roughly 250,000 clones, with around 92% observed a single time. Sequenced material: peripheral blood. Receptor source: a person aged 18-30 years with COVID-19, enrolled during active disease. Both conserved end residues are part of each CDR3. A D gene is named only where the DNA matches it firmly. Clone size is stated in some rows and not others, as once, few, many or a class when expanded.

v_gene: TRBV9
d_gene: -
j_gene: TRBJ1-1
abundance: once
len: 14
CDR3nt: TGTGCCAGCAGCTCCCGGGATTGGCCCCCTGAAGCTTTCTTT
CDR3aa: CASSSRDWPPEAFF

v_gene: TRBV19
d_gene: -
j_gene: TRBJ1-1
abundance: -
len: 13
CDR3nt: TGTGCCAGTAGTATTATAGGGGGCACTGAAGCTTTCTTT
CDR3aa: CASSIIGGTEAFF

v_gene: TRBV27
d_gene: -
j_gene: TRBJ1-2
abundance: -
len: 15
CDR3nt: TGTGCCAGCAGTTTATCGACCCAGGGGACCTATGGCTACACCTTC
CDR3aa: CASSLSTQGTYGYTF

v_gene: TRBV14
d_gene: TRBD1
j_gene: TRBJ1-5
abundance: -
len: 15
CDR3nt: TGTGCCAGCAGCCAAGGCGGACAGGGTAATCAGCCCCAGCATTTT
CDR3aa: CASSQGGQGNQPQHF

v_gene: TRBV10-3
d_gene: TRBD2
j_gene: TRBJ2-1
abundance: -
len: 15
CDR3nt: TGTGCCATCAGTACCATTAGCGGGAACTACAATGAGCAGTTCTTC
CDR3aa: CAISTISGNYNEQFF

v_gene: TRBV6-8
d_gene: -
j_gene: TRBJ1-2
abundance: -
len: 14
CDR3nt: TGTGCCAGCAGTAGTTTAGACAGTAACTATGGCTACACCTTC
CDR3aa: CASSSLDSNYGYTF

v_gene: TRBV7-2
d_gene: TRBD1
j_gene: TRBJ2-7
abundance: -
len: 14
CDR3nt: TGTGCCAGCAGCAAGGGACAGGGGGGTACCGAGCAGTACTTC
CDR3aa: CASSKGQGGTEQYF

v_gene: TRBV5-1
d_gene: -
j_gene: TRBJ2-7
abundance: -
len: 15
CDR3nt: TGCGCCAGCAGCGGGATTCCAGGTTATAGCGACGAGCAGTACTTC
CDR3aa: CASSGIPGYSDEQYF

v_gene: TRBV6-5
d_gene: TRBD1
j_gene: TRBJ1-6
abundance: few
len: 14
CDR3nt: TGTGCCAGCAGTATTGAACAGGGGATTTCACCCCTCCACTTT
CDR3aa: CASSIEQGISPLHF

v_gene: TRBV13
d_gene: -
j_gene: TRBJ2-1
abundance: once
len: 14
CDR3nt: TGTGCCAGCAGCTTAGGACGGGTTGGGTATGAGCAGTTCTTC
CDR3aa: CASSLGRVGYEQFF

v_gene: TRBV30
d_gene: TRBD1
j_gene: TRBJ2-7
abundance: -
len: 13
CDR3nt: TGTGCCTGGAGTGACAGGGGTCGCTACGAGCAGTACTTC
CDR3aa: CAWSDRGRYEQYF

v_gene: TRBV5-1
d_gene: -
j_gene: TRBJ1-6
abundance: -
len: 16
CDR3nt: TGCGCCAGCAGCTCGGCACGGGGGGGCTGGAATTCACCCCTCCACTTT
CDR3aa: CASSSARGGWNSPLHF

v_gene: TRBV12-3/TRBV12-4
d_gene: TRBD1
j_gene: TRBJ1-2
abundance: -
len: 13
CDR3nt: TGTGCCAGCACCCCGAACAGGGGCCGAGGCTACACCTTC
CDR3aa: CASTPNRGRGYTF

v_gene: TRBV21-1
d_gene: -
j_gene: TRBJ2-1
abundance: -
len: 14
CDR3nt: TGTGCCAGGGGAGGGGGTCTCAACTACAATGAGCAGTTCTTC
CDR3aa: CARGGGLNYNEQFF

v_gene: TRBV10-3
d_gene: TRBD2
j_gene: TRBJ2-3
abundance: -
len: 14
CDR3nt: TGTGCCACCCTAGCGGGAGTGGACGGAGATACGCAGTATTTT
CDR3aa: CATLAGVDGDTQYF

v_gene: TRBV6-6
d_gene: TRBD2
j_gene: TRBJ2-3
abundance: -
len: 16
CDR3nt: TGTGCCAGCAGTTACCTACGCGGGGGGTCGGGAGATACGCAGTATTTT
CDR3aa: CASSYLRGGSGDTQYF

v_gene: TRBV4-2
d_gene: -
j_gene: TRBJ1-4
abundance: -
len: 18
CDR3nt: TGTGCCAGCAGCCAAGATGTGGCGGGGTTTCGGGCTAATGAAAAACTGTTTTTT
CDR3aa: CASSQDVAGFRANEKLFF

v_gene: TRBV5-1
d_gene: TRBD1
j_gene: TRBJ1-2
abundance: -
len: 13
CDR3nt: TGCGCCAGCAGCTTGACAGGGGGCCATGGCTACACCTTC
CDR3aa: CASSLTGGHGYTF

v_gene: TRBV9
d_gene: TRBD2
j_gene: TRBJ2-1
abundance: once
len: 15
CDR3nt: TGTGCCAGCAGCTCCGGTATAGCGGGAGAGAATGAGCAGTTCTTC
CDR3aa: CASSSGIAGENEQFF

v_gene: TRBV19
d_gene: -
j_gene: TRBJ1-1
abundance: -
len: 15
CDR3nt: TGTGCCAGTAGCGACCGGGACAAATCGAACACTGAAGCTTTCTTT
CDR3aa: CASSDRDKSNTEAFF

v_gene: TRBV9
d_gene: -
j_gene: TRBJ2-3
abundance: -
len: 17
CDR3nt: TGTGCCAGCAGCGTCGCGGCCATTGTGTCTAGCACAGATACGCAGTATTTT
CDR3aa: CASSVAAIVSSTDTQYF

v_gene: TRBV6-1
d_gene: TRBD1
j_gene: TRBJ2-2
abundance: -
len: 14
CDR3nt: TGTGCCAGCAGTGAACAGGGGGACACCGGGGAGCTGTTTTTT
CDR3aa: CASSEQGDTGELFF

v_gene: TRBV28
d_gene: -
j_gene: TRBJ2-7
abundance: -
len: 12
CDR3nt: TGTGCCAGCAGTTTCCGGGTAGACGAGCAGTACTTC
CDR3aa: CASSFRVDEQYF

v_gene: TRBV27
d_gene: -
j_gene: TRBJ2-2
abundance: -
len: 14
CDR3nt: TGTGCCAGCAGAGAACAGGGAAACACCGGGGAGCTGTTTTTT
CDR3aa: CASREQGNTGELFF

v_gene: TRBV13
d_gene: TRBD2
j_gene: TRBJ2-7
abundance: -
len: 19
CDR3nt: TGTGCCAGCAGCTTATTTGTCCCGGGAGGGGCTTCCGGGTCCTACGAGCAGTACTTC
CDR3aa: CASSLFVPGGASGSYEQYF

v_gene: TRBV6-2/TRBV6-3
d_gene: -
j_gene: TRBJ2-1
abundance: -
len: 14
CDR3nt: TGTGCCAGCAGTTATGTCGCAGCCTACAATGAGCAGTTCTTC
CDR3aa: CASSYVAAYNEQFF

v_gene: TRBV28
d_gene: -
j_gene: TRBJ2-1
abundance: once
len: 15
CDR3nt: TGTGCCAGCAGGGGAGTAGAGCTCTCCTACAATGAGCAGTTCTTC
CDR3aa: CASRGVELSYNEQFF

v_gene: TRBV4-1
d_gene: -
j_gene: TRBJ1-2
abundance: -
len: 15
CDR3nt: TGCGCCAGCAGCCACGGAAGTCGGGGGTCGGATGGCTACACCTTC
CDR3aa: CASSHGSRGSDGYTF

v_gene: TRBV4-3
d_gene: TRBD1
j_gene: TRBJ1-2
abundance: -
len: 16
CDR3nt: TGCGCCAGCAGCCAAGAGTACAGGGACAGTAACTATGGCTACACCTTC
CDR3aa: CASSQEYRDSNYGYTF

v_gene: TRBV7-9
d_gene: TRBD1
j_gene: TRBJ1-1
abundance: -
len: 16
CDR3nt: TGTGCCAGCAGCTCATCCGGAGGGGGCGCGGGCACTGAAGCTTTCTTT
CDR3aa: CASSSSGGGAGTEAFF

v_gene: TRBV5-4
d_gene: -
j_gene: TRBJ2-4
abundance: -
len: 15
CDR3nt: TGTGCCAGCAGCTTAGCGGACAGCGACCAGAACATTCAGTACTTC
CDR3aa: CASSLADSDQNIQYF

v_gene: TRBV27
d_gene: TRBD1
j_gene: TRBJ1-2
abundance: -
len: 14
CDR3nt: TGTGCCAGCAGTTCGTGGACAGGAGACTATGGCTACACCTTC
CDR3aa: CASSSWTGDYGYTF

v_gene: TRBV5-4
d_gene: TRBD2
j_gene: TRBJ2-3
abundance: -
len: 16
CDR3nt: TGTGCCAGCAGCCCTTCGGGCGGGAGACCCACAGATACGCAGTATTTT
CDR3aa: CASSPSGGRPTDTQYF

v_gene: TRBV5-1
d_gene: -
j_gene: TRBJ1-1
abundance: -
len: 14
CDR3nt: TGCGCCAGCAGCTTCGACAGTATTTTCACTGAAGCTTTCTTT
CDR3aa: CASSFDSIFTEAFF

v_gene: TRBV4-1
d_gene: -
j_gene: TRBJ1-3
abundance: -
len: 14
CDR3nt: TGCGCCAGCAGCCAAGATTGGGGGGTGGACACCATATATTTT
CDR3aa: CASSQDWGVDTIYF

v_gene: TRBV7-9
d_gene: TRBD1
j_gene: TRBJ1-6
abundance: -
len: 13
CDR3nt: TGTGCCAGCAGACAGGGGGGAAATTCACCCCTCCACTTT
CDR3aa: CASRQGGNSPLHF

v_gene: TRBV7-2
d_gene: TRBD1
j_gene: TRBJ1-1
abundance: -
len: 15
CDR3nt: TGTGCCAGCAGCTTAGGAGGGACAGGGTGGACTGAAGCTTTCTTT
CDR3aa: CASSLGGTGWTEAFF

v_gene: TRBV5-6
d_gene: -
j_gene: TRBJ2-7
abundance: -
len: 14
CDR3nt: TGTGCCAGCAGGCACGGAGAGAGCTCCTACGAGCAGTACTTC
CDR3aa: CASRHGESSYEQYF

v_gene: TRBV5-6
d_gene: -
j_gene: TRBJ2-3
abundance: -
len: 16
CDR3nt: TGTGCCAGCAGCCGGGGAACCTCACCCGACACAGATACGCAGTATTTT
CDR3aa: CASSRGTSPDTDTQYF

v_gene: TRBV30
d_gene: TRBD2
j_gene: TRBJ2-1
abundance: few
len: 15
CDR3nt: TGTGCCTGGAGAAGGTCTAGCGGGAACTACAATGAGCAGTTCTTC
CDR3aa: CAWRRSSGNYNEQFF

v_gene: TRBV5-1
d_gene: -
j_gene: TRBJ2-7
abundance: -
len: 16
CDR3nt: TGCGCCAGCAGCTTTTTAGTGGCAGGGGAGTCATACGAGCAGTACTTC
CDR3aa: CASSFLVAGESYEQYF

v_gene: TRBV9
d_gene: -
j_gene: TRBJ1-6
abundance: -
len: 15
CDR3nt: TGTGCCAGCAGCGTAGACAGCTCCTATAATTCACCCCTCCACTTT
CDR3aa: CASSVDSSYNSPLHF

v_gene: TRBV5-1
d_gene: TRBD2
j_gene: TRBJ2-5
abundance: once
len: 16
CDR3nt: TGCGCCAGCAGCTTGGGACTAGCGGGAGGTCGGGAGACCCAGTACTTC
CDR3aa: CASSLGLAGGRETQYF

v_gene: TRBV13
d_gene: -
j_gene: TRBJ1-2
abundance: -
len: 14
CDR3nt: TGTGCCAGCAGCTTAGGGGTGCAGGTCTATGGCTACACCTTC
CDR3aa: CASSLGVQVYGYTF

v_gene: TRBV6-2/TRBV6-3
d_gene: TRBD1
j_gene: TRBJ1-5
abundance: once
len: 13
CDR3nt: TGTGCCAGCAGTCCACAGGGGGACCAGCCCCAGCATTTT
CDR3aa: CASSPQGDQPQHF

v_gene: TRBV9
d_gene: -
j_gene: TRBJ1-1
abundance: -
len: 13
CDR3nt: TGTGCCAGCAGCAGGGGGTCTAACACTGAAGCTTTCTTT
CDR3aa: CASSRGSNTEAFF

v_gene: TRBV2
d_gene: -
j_gene: TRBJ1-3
abundance: -
len: 15
CDR3nt: TGTGCCAGCTCAACGGGTTTCAGCTCTGGAAACACCATATATTTT
CDR3aa: CASSTGFSSGNTIYF

v_gene: TRBV6-5
d_gene: -
j_gene: TRBJ2-1
abundance: -
len: 16
CDR3nt: TGTGCCAGCAGTTACTCGGTAATTAGCGGCCACAATGAGCAGTTCTTC
CDR3aa: CASSYSVISGHNEQFF

v_gene: TRBV7-9
d_gene: TRBD1
j_gene: TRBJ1-1
abundance: -
len: 16
CDR3nt: TGTGCCAGCAGCTCTTTAGGGACAGGGGCGGACACTGAAGCTTTCTTT
CDR3aa: CASSSLGTGADTEAFF

v_gene: TRBV30
d_gene: TRBD2
j_gene: TRBJ2-7
abundance: -
len: 12
CDR3nt: TGTGCCTGGAGGAAGCGGGACTACGAGCAGTACTTC
CDR3aa: CAWRKRDYEQYF

v_gene: TRBV4-2
d_gene: -
j_gene: TRBJ2-5
abundance: -
len: 14
CDR3nt: TGTGCCAGCAGCCAAGAGTTGAGGGGGGAGACCCAGTACTTC
CDR3aa: CASSQELRGETQYF

v_gene: TRBV28
d_gene: -
j_gene: TRBJ2-3
abundance: -
len: 13
CDR3nt: TGTGCCAGCAGTCTCAAGACAGAAGATACGCAGTATTTT
CDR3aa: CASSLKTEDTQYF

v_gene: TRBV7-2
d_gene: -
j_gene: TRBJ2-7
abundance: -
len: 13
CDR3nt: TGTGCCAGCAGCCTAACCTCTAGAGACGAGCAGTACTTC
CDR3aa: CASSLTSRDEQYF

v_gene: TRBV14
d_gene: TRBD1
j_gene: TRBJ1-5
abundance: -
len: 17
CDR3nt: TGTGCCAGCAGTCAGGCCCTCAAAACAGGGGGCCGCCATTCCCAGCATTTT
CDR3aa: CASSQALKTGGRHSQHF

v_gene: TRBV15
d_gene: -
j_gene: TRBJ1-4
abundance: -
len: 14
CDR3nt: TGTGCCACCAGCAGAGCACATCTTAACGAAAAACTGTTTTTT
CDR3aa: CATSRAHLNEKLFF